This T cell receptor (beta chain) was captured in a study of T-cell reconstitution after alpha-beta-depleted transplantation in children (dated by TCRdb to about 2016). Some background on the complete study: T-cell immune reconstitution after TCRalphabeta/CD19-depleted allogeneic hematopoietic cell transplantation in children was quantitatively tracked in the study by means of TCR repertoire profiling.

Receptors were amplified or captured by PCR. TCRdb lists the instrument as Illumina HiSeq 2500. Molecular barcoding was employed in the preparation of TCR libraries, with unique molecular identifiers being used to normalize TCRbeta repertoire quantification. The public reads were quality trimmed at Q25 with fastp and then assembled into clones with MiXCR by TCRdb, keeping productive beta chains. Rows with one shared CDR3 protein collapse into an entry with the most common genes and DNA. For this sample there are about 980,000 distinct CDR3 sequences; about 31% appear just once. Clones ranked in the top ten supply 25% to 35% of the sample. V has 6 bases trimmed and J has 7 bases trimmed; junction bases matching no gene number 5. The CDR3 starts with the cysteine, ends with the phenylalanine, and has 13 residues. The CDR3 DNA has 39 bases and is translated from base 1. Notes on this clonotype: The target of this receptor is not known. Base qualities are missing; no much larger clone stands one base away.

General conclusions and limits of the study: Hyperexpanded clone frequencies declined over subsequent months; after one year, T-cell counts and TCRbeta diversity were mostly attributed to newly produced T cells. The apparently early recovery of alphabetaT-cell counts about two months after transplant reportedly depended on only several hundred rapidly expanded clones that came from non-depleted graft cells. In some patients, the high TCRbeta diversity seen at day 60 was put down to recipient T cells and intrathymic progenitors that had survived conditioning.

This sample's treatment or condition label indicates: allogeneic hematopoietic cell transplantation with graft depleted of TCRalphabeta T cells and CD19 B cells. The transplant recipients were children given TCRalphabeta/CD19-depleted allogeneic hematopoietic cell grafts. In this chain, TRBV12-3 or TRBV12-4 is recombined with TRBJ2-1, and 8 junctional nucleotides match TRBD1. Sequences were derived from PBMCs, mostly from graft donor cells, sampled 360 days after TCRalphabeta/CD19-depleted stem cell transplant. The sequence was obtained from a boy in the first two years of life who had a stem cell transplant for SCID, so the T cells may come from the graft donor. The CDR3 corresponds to CASRRQGMNEQFF. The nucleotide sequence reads TGTGCCAGCAGGAGACAGGGGATGAATGAGCAGTTCTTC.